This T cell receptor (beta chain) was retrieved from a study of a mutant IDH1 vaccine in newly diagnosed glioma listed by TCRdb under 2021. As for the study more broadly: Eight vaccinations were administered to patients in weeks 1, 3, 5, 7, 11, 15, 19 and 23, corresponding to visits V03 through V10. In the chemotherapy-containing groups, vaccination started alongside temozolomide cycles, whereas in patients who had radiotherapy alone it started 4-6 weeks after radiotherapy. Of the 32 patients who were treated, approximately 62% were male and roughly 38% were female, and the mean age was around 40 years. Prior to enrollment, standard therapy consisting of radiotherapy alone, temozolomide alone, or radiochemotherapy with temozolomide had been administered to patients, with the combination being received by most patients. Peripheral blood samples were drawn at six visits, namely V03 (baseline), V05, V07, V10, V12 and V13. For exploratory analyses, longitudinal TCRB deep sequencing was carried out in 25 to 30 treated patients wherever samples were available. What the research found in general, with its limitations: Immune responses induced by the vaccine were seen in 93.3% of patients across multiple MHC alleles. Changes in the top peripheral T cell clonotypes picked up by TCRB sequencing did not appear to be linked to pseudoprogression. Selection of PBMC samples for TCRB deep sequencing was based on availability. According to the authors, sample limitations meant that analyses of patient blood samples could not be reproduced.

Cut back by 2 bases and 4 bases, the V and J ends lie 8 bases apart. The germline V gene specifies MNHEY as CDR1 and SVGAGI as CDR2. The CDR3 spans 13 residues, from the cysteine through the phenylalanine. Here the CDR3 DNA is all that survives: 39 bases in frame from base 1. About this clone: Its antigen is still unknown. One base away there is no much larger clone; base qualities are not given.

The intended sense of this specimen's time point label: week 11, during vaccination. Every vaccine dose consisted of 300 ug of a 20-mer mutant IDH1 peptide in Montanide, administered subcutaneously together with topical imiquimod. All donors had newly diagnosed IDH1-mutant astrocytomas of WHO grade 3 or 4 that showed loss of nuclear ATRX. The samples were drawn from NOA16, a multicentre, single-arm, open-label phase I trial in Germany that tested a mutant IDH1 peptide vaccine in humans for the first time. Genomic DNA for TCRB sequencing was extracted from EDTA blood using the DNeasy Blood and Tissue Kit. The library came from the immunoSEQ multiplex PCR assay. Rearranged TCR beta chain sequences were amplified using the hsTCRB Kit according to the manufacturer's protocol. TCRB libraries were sequenced on an Illumina MiSeq. Per the original workflow: The kit vendor's proprietary platform handled demultiplexing, trimming and gene mapping. TCRdb carries this immuneACCESS record with in-frame sequences only. Its versions omit some clonotypes, under half of them owing to an unresolved V gene in the studies checked, with the rest unexplained. V, J and clone size are taken as reported in that table, and D and trimming were inferred from the DNA itself. The sample table lists roughly 62,000 clones, about nine tenths of them with a count of one. 1.5% to 2.5% of the sample comes from the top ten.

The source is a man aged 35 to 55 with glioma. Source: PBMCs, taken from a glioma patient whose treatment included an IDH1 peptide vaccine. The chain is encoded by TRBV6-5 joined to TRBJ1-1; the D gene is not confidently resolved. The DNA sequence follows: TGTGCCAGCAGTTACATCCCGGGCACTGAAGCTTTCTTT. Its protein product is CASSYIPGTEAFF.